The TCR beta chain under discussion was sequenced for a study of blood T cell repertoires in COVID-19. This CDR3 has 15 residues. Trimming removed 5 bases from V and 8 bases from J, with 19 bases in between. Looked up from germline, CDR1 is ENHRY and CDR2 is SYGVKD. Some clones are missing from TCRdb's copy, which holds only in-frame ones; the method was immunoSEQ multiplex PCR. Here the sample spans approximately 72,000 clones, about nine tenths being singletons. The source is a man aged 55 to 70 with acute or convalescent COVID-19. This chain links TRBV10-3 with TRBJ1-5, with D maybe TRBD1 (5 bases). Sequencing used peripheral blood. For the CDR3, the DNA is TGTGCCATCAGTTTAGGTAGGCAGGGAAACGAGCCCCAGCATTTT. It translates to CAISLGRQGNEPQHF.